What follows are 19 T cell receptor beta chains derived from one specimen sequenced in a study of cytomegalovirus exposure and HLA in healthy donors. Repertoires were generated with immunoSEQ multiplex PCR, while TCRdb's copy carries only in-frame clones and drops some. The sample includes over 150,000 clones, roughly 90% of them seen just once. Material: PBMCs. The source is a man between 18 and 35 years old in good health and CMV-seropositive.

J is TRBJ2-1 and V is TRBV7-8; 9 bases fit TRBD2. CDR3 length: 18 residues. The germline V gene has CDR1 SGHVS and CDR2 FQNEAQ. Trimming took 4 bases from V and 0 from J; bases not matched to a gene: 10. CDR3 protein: CASSSTGTSRYSYNEQFF. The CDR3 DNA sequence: TGTGCCAGCAGCTCTACCGGGACTAGCCGGTACTCCTACAATGAGCAGTTCTTC.

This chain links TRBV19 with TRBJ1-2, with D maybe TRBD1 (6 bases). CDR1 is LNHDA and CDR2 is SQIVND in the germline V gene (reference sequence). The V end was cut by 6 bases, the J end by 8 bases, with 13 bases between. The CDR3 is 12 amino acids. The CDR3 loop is CASSPQDRGYTF. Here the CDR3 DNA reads TGTGCCAGTAGCCCTCAGGACAGAGGCTACACCTTC.

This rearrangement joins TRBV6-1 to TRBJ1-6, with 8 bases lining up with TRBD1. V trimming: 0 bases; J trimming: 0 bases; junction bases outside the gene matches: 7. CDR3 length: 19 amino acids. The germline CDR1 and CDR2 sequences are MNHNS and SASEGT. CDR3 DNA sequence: TGTGCCAGCAGTGAAGCGTACGGACAGGGTAGCTCCTATAATTCACCCCTCCACTTT. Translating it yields CASSEAYGQGSSYNSPLHF.

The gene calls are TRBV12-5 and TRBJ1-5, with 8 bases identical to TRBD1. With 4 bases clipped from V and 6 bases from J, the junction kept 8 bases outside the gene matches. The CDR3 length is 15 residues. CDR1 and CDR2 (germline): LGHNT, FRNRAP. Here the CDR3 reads CASGSGQVYIQPQHF. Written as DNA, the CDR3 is TGTGCTAGTGGTTCGGGACAGGTTTACATTCAGCCCCAGCATTTT.

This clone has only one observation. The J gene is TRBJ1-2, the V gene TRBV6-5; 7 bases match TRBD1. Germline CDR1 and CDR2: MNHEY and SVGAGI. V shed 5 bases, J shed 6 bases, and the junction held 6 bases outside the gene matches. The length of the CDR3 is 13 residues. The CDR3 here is CASSLDRVDGYTF. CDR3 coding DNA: TGTGCCAGCAGTCTCGACAGGGTTGATGGCTACACCTTC.

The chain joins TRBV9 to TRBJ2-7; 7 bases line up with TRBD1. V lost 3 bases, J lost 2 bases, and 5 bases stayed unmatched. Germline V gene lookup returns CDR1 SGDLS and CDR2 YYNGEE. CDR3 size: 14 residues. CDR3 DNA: TGTGCCAGCAGCGCACAGGGGCGCGCCTACGAGCAGTACTTC. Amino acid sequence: CASSAQGRAYEQYF.

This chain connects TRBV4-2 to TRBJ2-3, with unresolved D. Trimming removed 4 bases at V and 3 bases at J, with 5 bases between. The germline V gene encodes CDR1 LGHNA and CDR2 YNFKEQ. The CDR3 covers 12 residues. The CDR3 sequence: CASSPRTDTQYF. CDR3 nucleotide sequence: TGTGCCAGCAGCCCCAGAACAGATACGCAGTATTTT.

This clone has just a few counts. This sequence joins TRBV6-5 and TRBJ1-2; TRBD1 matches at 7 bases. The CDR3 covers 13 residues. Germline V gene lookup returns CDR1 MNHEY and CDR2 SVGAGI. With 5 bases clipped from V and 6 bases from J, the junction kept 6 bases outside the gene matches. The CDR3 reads CASSATGADGYTF. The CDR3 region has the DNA TGTGCCAGCAGTGCTACAGGGGCGGATGGCTACACCTTC.

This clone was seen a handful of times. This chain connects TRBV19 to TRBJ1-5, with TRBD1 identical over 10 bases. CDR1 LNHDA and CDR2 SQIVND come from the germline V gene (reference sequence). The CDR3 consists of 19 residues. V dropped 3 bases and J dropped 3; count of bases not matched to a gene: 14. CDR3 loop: CASSMRDRGDRGTNQPQHF. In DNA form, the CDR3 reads TGTGCCAGTAGTATGAGAGATCGGGGGGACAGGGGAACCAATCAGCCCCAGCATTTT.

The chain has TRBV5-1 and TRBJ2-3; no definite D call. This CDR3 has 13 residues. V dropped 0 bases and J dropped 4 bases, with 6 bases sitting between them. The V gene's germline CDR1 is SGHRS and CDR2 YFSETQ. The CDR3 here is CASSLGGPDTQYF. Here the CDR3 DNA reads TGCGCCAGCAGCTTGGGAGGCCCAGATACGCAGTATTTT.

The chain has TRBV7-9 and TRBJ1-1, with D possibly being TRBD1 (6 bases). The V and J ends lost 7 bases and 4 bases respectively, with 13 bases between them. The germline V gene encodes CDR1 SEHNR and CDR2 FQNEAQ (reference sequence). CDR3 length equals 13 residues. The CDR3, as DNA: TGTGCCAGCACCAAGGAAGGGGGCACTGAAGCTTTCTTT. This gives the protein CASTKEGGTEAFF.

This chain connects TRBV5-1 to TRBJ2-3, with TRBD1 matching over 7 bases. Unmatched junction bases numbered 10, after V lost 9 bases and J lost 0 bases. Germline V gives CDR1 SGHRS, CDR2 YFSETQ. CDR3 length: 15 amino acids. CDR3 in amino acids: CATYSGTASTDTQYF. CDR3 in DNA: TGCGCCACCTATTCCGGGACAGCTAGCACAGATACGCAGTATTTT.

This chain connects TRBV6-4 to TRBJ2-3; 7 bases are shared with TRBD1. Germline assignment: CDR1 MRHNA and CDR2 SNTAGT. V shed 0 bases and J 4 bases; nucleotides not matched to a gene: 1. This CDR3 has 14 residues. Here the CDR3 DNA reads TGTGCCAGCAGTGACTCAGGGGGCGCAGATACGCAGTATTTT. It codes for CASSDSGGADTQYF.

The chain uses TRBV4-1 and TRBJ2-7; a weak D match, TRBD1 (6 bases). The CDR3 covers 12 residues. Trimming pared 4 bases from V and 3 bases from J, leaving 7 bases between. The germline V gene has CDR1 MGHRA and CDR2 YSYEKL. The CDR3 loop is CASSPDSYEQYF. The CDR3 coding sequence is TGCGCCAGCAGCCCGGACAGCTACGAGCAGTACTTC.

As DNA, the CDR3 is TGTGCCAGCAGTGAGGACAGGTTGAACACCGGGGAGCTGTTTTTT. It specifies CASSEDRLNTGELFF. This chain connects TRBV2 to TRBJ2-2; 7 bases are shared with TRBD1. With V trimmed by 3 bases and J by 1 base, 2 bases remained unmatched. Germline assignment: CDR1 SNHLY and CDR2 FYNNEI. The CDR3 contains 15 residues.

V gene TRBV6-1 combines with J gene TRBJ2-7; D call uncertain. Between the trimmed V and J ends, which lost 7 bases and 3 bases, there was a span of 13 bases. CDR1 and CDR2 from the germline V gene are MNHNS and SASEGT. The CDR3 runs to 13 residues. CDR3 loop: CASISGVGYEQYF. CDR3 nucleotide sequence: TGTGCCAGCATTTCGGGTGTGGGCTACGAGCAGTACTTC.

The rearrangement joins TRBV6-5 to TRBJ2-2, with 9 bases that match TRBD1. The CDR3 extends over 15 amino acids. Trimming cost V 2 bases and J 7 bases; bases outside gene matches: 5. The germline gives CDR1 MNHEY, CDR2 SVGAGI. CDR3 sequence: CASSYGDRAIGELFF. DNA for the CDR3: TGTGCCAGCAGTTACGGGGACAGGGCAATCGGGGAGCTGTTTTTT.

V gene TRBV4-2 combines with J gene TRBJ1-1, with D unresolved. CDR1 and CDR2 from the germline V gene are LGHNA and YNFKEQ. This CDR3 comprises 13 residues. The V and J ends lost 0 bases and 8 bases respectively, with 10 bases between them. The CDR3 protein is CASSQDLAREAFF. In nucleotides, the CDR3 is TGTGCCAGCAGCCAAGATTTGGCCAGGGAAGCTTTCTTT.

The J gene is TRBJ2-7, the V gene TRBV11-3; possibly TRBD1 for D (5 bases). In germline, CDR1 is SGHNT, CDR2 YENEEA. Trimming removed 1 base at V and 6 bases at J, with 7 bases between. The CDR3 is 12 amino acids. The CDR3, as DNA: TGTGCCAGCAGCTTAGGGGGCAGCGAGCAGTACTTC. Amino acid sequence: CASSLGGSEQYF.